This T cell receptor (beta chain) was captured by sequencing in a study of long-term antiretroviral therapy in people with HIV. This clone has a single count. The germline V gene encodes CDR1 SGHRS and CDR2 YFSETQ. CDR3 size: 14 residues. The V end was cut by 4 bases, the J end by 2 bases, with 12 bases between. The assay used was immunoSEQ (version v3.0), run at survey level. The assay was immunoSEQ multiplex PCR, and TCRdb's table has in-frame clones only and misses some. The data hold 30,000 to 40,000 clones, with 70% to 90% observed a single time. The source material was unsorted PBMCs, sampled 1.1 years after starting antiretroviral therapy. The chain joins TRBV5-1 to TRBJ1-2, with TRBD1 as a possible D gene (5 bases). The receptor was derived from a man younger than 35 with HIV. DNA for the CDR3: TGCGCCAGCAGCCGGACACAGGCAAACTATGGCTACACCTTC. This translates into CASSRTQANYGYTF. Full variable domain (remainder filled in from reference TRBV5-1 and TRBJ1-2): KAGVTQTPRYLIKTRGQQVTLSCSPISGHRSVSWYQQTPGQGLQFLFEYFSETQRNKGNFPGRFSGRQFSNSRSEMNVSTLELGDSALYLCASSRTQANYGYTFGSGTRLTVV.